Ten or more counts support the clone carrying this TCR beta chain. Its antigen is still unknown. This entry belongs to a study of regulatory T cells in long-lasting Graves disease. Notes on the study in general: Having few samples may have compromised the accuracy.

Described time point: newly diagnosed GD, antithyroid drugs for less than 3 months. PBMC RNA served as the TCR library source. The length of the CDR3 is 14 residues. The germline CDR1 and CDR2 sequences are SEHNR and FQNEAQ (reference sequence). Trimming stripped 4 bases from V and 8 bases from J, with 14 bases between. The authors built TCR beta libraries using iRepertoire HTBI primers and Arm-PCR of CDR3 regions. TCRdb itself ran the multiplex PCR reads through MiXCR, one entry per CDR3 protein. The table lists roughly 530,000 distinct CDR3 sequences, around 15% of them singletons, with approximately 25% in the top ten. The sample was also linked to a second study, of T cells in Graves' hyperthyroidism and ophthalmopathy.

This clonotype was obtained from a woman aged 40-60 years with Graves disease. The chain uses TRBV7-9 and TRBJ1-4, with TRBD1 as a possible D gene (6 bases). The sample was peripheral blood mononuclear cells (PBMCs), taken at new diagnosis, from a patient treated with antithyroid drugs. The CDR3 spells CASSSLGGGEKLFF. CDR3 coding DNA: TGTGCCAGCAGCTCGCTGGGGGGCGGCGAAAAACTGTTTTTT.